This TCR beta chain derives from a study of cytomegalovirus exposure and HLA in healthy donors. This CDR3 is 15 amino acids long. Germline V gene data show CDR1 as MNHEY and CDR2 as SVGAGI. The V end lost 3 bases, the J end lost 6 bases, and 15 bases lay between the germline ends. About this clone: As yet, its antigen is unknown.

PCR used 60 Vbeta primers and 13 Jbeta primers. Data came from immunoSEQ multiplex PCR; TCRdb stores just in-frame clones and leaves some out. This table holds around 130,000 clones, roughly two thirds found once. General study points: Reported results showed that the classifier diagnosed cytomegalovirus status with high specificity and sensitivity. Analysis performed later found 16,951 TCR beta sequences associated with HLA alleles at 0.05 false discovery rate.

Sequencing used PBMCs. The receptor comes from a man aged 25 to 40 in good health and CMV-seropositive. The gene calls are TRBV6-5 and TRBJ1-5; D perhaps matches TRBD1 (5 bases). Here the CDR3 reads CASSYLGPGLQPQHF. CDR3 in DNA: TGTGCCAGCAGTTATCTGGGGCCAGGGCTTCAGCCCCAGCATTTT.